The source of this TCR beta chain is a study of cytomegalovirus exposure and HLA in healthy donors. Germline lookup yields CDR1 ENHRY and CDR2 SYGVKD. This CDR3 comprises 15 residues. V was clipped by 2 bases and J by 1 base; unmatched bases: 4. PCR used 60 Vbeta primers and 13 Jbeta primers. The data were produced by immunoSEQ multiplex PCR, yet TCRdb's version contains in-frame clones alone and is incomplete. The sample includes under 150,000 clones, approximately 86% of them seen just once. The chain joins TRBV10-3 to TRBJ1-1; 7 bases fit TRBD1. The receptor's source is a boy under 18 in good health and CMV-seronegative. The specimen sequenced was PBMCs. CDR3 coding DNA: TGTGCCATCAGTGAGACCGGGACAGAGAACACTGAAGCTTTCTTT. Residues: CAISETGTENTEAFF.